This TCR beta chain was retrieved from a study of blood T cell repertoires in COVID-19. For the study at large: There were acute and convalescent COVID-19 samples, and they came from the United States, Italy and Spain.

Assay used: immunoSEQ multiplex PCR; TCRdb lists only in-frame clones, some missing. The sample has about 90,000 clones, approximately 80% seen once. Germline V gives CDR1 LGHDT, CDR2 YNNKEL (reference sequence). Trimming cost V 3 bases and J 0 bases; bases outside gene matches: 6. The CDR3 covers 17 residues. The sequencing input was peripheral blood. The chain carries TRBV3-1 (or the pseudogene TRBV3-2) and TRBJ2-1, with 9 bases identical to TRBD2. This TCR was recovered from a man aged 50 to 60 with acute or convalescent COVID-19. CDR3 bases: TGTGCCAGCAGCCAGTTAGAAGCGGGAGGCTCCTACAATGAGCAGTTCTTC. Amino acid sequence: CASSQLEAGGSYNEQFF.